Below, one T cell receptor (beta chain) is given with its context. No cognate antigen has been identified for it. Base quality data are lacking; no much larger clone is found one base away. Using the deep immunoSEQ assay, multiplex PCR amplified TCR CDR3 regions from genomic DNA. For each cell subset, the extracted genomic DNA was distributed evenly across all wells of several immunoSEQ 96-well plates, and each plate served as one replicate. For sorted subsets, approximately 200 ng of genomic DNA, equivalent to roughly 33,000 T cell genomes, went into each replicate PCR. Purified libraries were measured with a Qubit 3.0 fluorometer, size-checked on a Bioanalyzer 2100, and measured again with the KAPA Library Quantification kit. Every immunoSEQ 96-well plate was sequenced on a separate single-read 150-cycle Illumina NextSeq 550 flow cell. The study's processing was this. Because the immunoSEQ output held only junctional sequences and lacked quality scores, the filtering could not match the filtering applied to full-length reads. Sequences were annotated with PyIR, a Python wrapper for IgBLAST v1.9, using IMGT germline references to assign V/J genes and CDR3. Reads with weak V/J assignments (E-value above 1e-6), missing CDR3, stop codons, out-of-frame junctions, or ambiguous translated residues were removed. V3J clonotypes were defined as sequences sharing the same inferred V gene, J gene, and CDR3 amino acid sequence. Percentage overlap between repertoires was calculated by dividing the number of shared unique clonotypes by the size of the smaller repertoire. Richness of each repertoire was evaluated using RTK rarefaction, the Chao1 estimator, and Recon v2.1 estimates of unobserved clonotypes. Generation probabilities for all TCRbeta clonotypes obtained by the gDNA method from four donors were computed using OLGA. Sourced from immuneACCESS, this table was stored by TCRdb with only in-frame sequences that have V and J called. A share of the clones is absent; for the studies checked, an unresolved V gene accounts for under half, and the remainder has no known explanation. The D gene and trimming were derived from the DNA, and the V and J assignments and clone size from that table. This sample lists 1 million to 1.3 million clones; about four fifths were detected once. The top ten hold roughly 0.55% of the sample.

This entry belongs to a study of shared clonotypes between healthy human individuals (TCRdb year 2020). Turning to the overall study: The cohort included a few men and a couple of women between 18 and 49 years of age. Blood TCR repertoires of a handful of healthy adults were deeply sequenced to estimate repertoire size and the extent of clonotype sharing between individuals. Per donor, leukapheresis produced somewhere between about 0.8 and 9 billion PBMCs. Libraries were prepared and TCR repertoires were sequenced by different laboratories using diverse techniques, in order to increase sequencing depth and limit assay-specific biases. For each donor, CD4 naive and CD4 memory were each run on three plates, CD8 naive on two plates, and CD8 memory on one plate.

Healthy HIV-negative adults with no recently reported acute infections or vaccinations were included as donors. Every donor was a Caucasian adult residing in Nashville, Tennessee, USA. CD4+ T cells were enriched through magnetic negative selection, after which naive cells were positively selected on CD45RA and the remaining negative fraction served as the memory subset. After blood collection by leukapheresis, PBMCs were isolated using Ficoll-Histopaque density gradient centrifugation and then cryopreserved in the vapor phase of liquid nitrogen. Analytical flow cytometry was used to check the purity and quantity of each magnetically sorted T cell population. Genomic DNA was isolated from every sorted fraction and measured by UV absorbance on a Nanodrop 2000c. Study-wide findings and limitations: Based on pairwise subsampling, the degree of clonotype sharing among donors was expected to be affected by sequencing depth. Larger estimated clonotype richness was generally found for naive subsets than for memory subsets. Because the study included only a small number of donors, the genetic and exposure-history diversity represented was limited. Compared with non-shared clonotypes, clonotypes shared by all four sorted-subset donors had higher generation probabilities. Incomplete sequencing was indicated by rarefaction of sorted-subset datasets, despite the large sequencing depth. Sampling was restricted to blood, and TCR repertoires in tissues likely differ from the TCR repertoires found in blood. Sharing across several donors was observed for about 5% of naive CD4, 3% to 4% of naive CD8, 2% to 2.5% of memory CD4, and about 0.4% of memory CD8 clonotypes.

The germline V gene sets CDR1 to SGHRS and CDR2 to YFSETQ. Cut back by 1 base and 1 base, the V and J ends lie 11 bases apart. The CDR3 has 15 amino acids, counting the end cysteine and phenylalanine. The kept DNA is CDR3 alone, 45 bases in frame from the first base. The sequenced sample consisted of memory CD4+ T cells from PBMCs. Read against the paper, the sample's cell subset or site label means: CD45RA-negative fraction. The receptor chain draws on TRBV5-1 and TRBJ1-1; D gene: possibly TRBD1, on 6 matching bases. The sequence derives from a man aged 18 to 29 in good health. Some clones in this sample may be carry-over from other donors' samples. The CDR3 region: CASSLTGQGNTEAFF. The nucleotide sequence is TGCGCCAGCAGCTTGACAGGGCAGGGGAACACTGAAGCTTTCTTT.